The 12 T cell receptor beta chains given below trace back to one sample, sequenced in a study of T cell responses to AZD1222 COVID-19 vaccine. Method: immunoSEQ multiplex PCR; TCRdb's copy keeps in-frame clones and lacks some. The sample has 150,000 to 190,000 clones; about nine tenths are singletons. This sample comprised peripheral blood, obtained on day 0 of AZD1222 vaccination. The receptors were gathered from an adult in good health.

J is TRBJ2-1 and V is TRBV27; D is possibly TRBD1 or TRBD2 (5 bases each). The CDR3 totals 15 residues. CDR1 and CDR2 (germline): MNHEY, SMNVEV (reference sequence). V was clipped by 4 bases and J by 7 bases, with 17 bases between them. The chain's CDR3 is CASSSGTLVSNEQFF. Here the CDR3 DNA reads TGTGCCAGCAGTTCCGGGACCCTCGTGAGTAATGAGCAGTTCTTC.

The chain employs TRBV20-1 and TRBJ1-2; the D is unclear. From germline, CDR1 is DFQATT and CDR2 SNEGSKA (reference sequence). The CDR3 totals 11 residues. V was shortened by 1 base and J by 8 bases, with 8 bases between the two germline ends. CDR3: CSARVSGGYTF. CDR3 bases: TGCAGTGCTAGAGTTTCGGGGGGCTACACCTTC.

This rearrangement joins TRBV12-5 to TRBJ1-6, with D perhaps matching TRBD1 (6 bases). This CDR3 is built from 18 residues. V was trimmed by 0 bases and J by 4 bases, leaving 16 bases between them. Germline loops: CDR1 LGHNT, CDR2 FRNRAP. The CDR3 here is CASGLVLSGGPYNSPLHF. CDR3 nucleotide sequence: TGTGCTAGTGGTTTGGTACTTTCTGGGGGCCCGTATAATTCACCCCTCCACTTT.

This rearrangement joins TRBV5-1 to TRBJ2-3; TRBD2 matches at 16 bases. The CDR3 is 19 amino acids. The V segment lost 3 bases and the J segment 1 base; nucleotides outside the gene matches: 8. Germline CDR1 SGHRS, CDR2 YFSETQ. The CDR3 DNA follows: TGCGCCAGCAGCTCCCTAGGGACTAGCGGGAGGGGAGGCACAGATACGCAGTATTTT. As protein: CASSSLGTSGRGGTDTQYF.

V gene TRBV4-3 combines with J gene TRBJ2-3; D might be TRBD2 (5 bases). Germline lookup yields CDR1 LGHNA and CDR2 YSLEER. Trimming pared 0 bases from V and 1 base from J, leaving 8 bases between. The CDR3 extends over 15 amino acids. DNA of the CDR3: TGCGCCAGCAGCCAAGATATGCGGGGCACAGATACGCAGTATTTT. It is translated as CASSQDMRGTDTQYF.

This clone appeared a single time. V is TRBV6-5 and J is TRBJ1-2; 7 nucleotides line up with TRBD1. Losses at the gene ends were 7 bases for V and 1 base for J; bases not matched to a gene: 6. The CDR3 totals 14 residues. Germline values: CDR1 MNHEY, CDR2 SVGAGI. This CDR3 is CASNGRGLNYGYTF. DNA of the CDR3: TGTGCCAGCAACGGTAGGGGGCTTAACTATGGCTACACCTTC.

The chain has TRBV7-2 and TRBJ2-7; possible D gene TRBD1, 5 bases. CDR1 is SGHTA and CDR2 is FQGNSA in the germline V gene. Between the trimmed V and J ends, which lost 1 base and 5 bases, there was a span of 12 bases. This CDR3 contains 14 residues. CDR3 DNA sequence: TGTGCCAGCAGCTTAGACGGCTACAGGAACGAGCAGTACTTC. Protein product: CASSLDGYRNEQYF.

This chain joins TRBV5-6 and TRBJ2-5; D possibly corresponds to TRBD1 (6 bases). Trimming cost V 4 bases and J 5 bases, with 21 bases left between them. Germline CDR1 and CDR2: SGHDT and YYEEEE. The CDR3 totals 16 residues. The CDR3 nucleotides are TGTGCCAGCAGCACGTACAGGGCCTCCGGGTTTGAGACCCAGTACTTC. Amino acid sequence: CASSTYRASGFETQYF.

The chain has TRBV5-1 and TRBJ2-3, with D unclear. This CDR3 has 15 amino acids. V was clipped by 4 bases and J by 1 base, with 13 bases between them. The germline V gene encodes CDR1 SGHRS and CDR2 YFSETQ. The CDR3 DNA is TGCGCCAGCAGCATAGACGATCGTCGCACAGATACGCAGTATTTT. Translating it yields CASSIDDRRTDTQYF.

This clone was observed a single time. V gene TRBV5-4 combines with J gene TRBJ1-2, with 10 bases matching TRBD1. With 1 base clipped from V and 4 bases from J, the junction kept 4 bases outside the gene matches. The CDR3 is made up of 15 amino acids. Germline assignment: CDR1 SGHNT and CDR2 YYREEE (reference sequence). CDR3 amino acids: CASSLKGQGSYGYTF. In nucleotides, the CDR3 is TGTGCCAGCAGCTTGAAGGGACAGGGGAGCTATGGCTACACCTTC. The entire variable domain, with the rest obtained from reference TRBV5-4 and TRBJ1-2, is as follows: ETGVTQSPTHLIKTRGQQVTLRCSSQSGHNTVSWYQQALGQGPQFIFQYYREEENGRGNFPPRFSGLQFPNYSSELNVNALELDDSALYLCASSLKGQGSYGYTFGSGTRLTVV.

The gene calls are TRBV30 and TRBJ2-1; D is ambiguous. The V and J ends lost 2 bases and 4 bases respectively, with 15 bases between them. The length of the CDR3 is 15 residues. Germline V lookup: CDR1 GTSNPN, CDR2 SVGIG (reference sequence). CDR3 sequence: CAWSLHTGSYNEQFF. The CDR3 DNA follows: TGTGCCTGGAGTCTTCACACGGGCAGTTACAATGAGCAGTTCTTC.

The chain has TRBV3-1 (or the pseudogene TRBV3-2) and TRBJ2-7; TRBD2 matches at 7 bases. CDR1 is LGHDT, CDR2 YNNKEL, per germline (reference sequence). Trimming cost V 1 base and J 9 bases; bases outside gene matches: 0. There are 11 residues in the CDR3. Here the CDR3 DNA reads TGTGCCAGCAGCCAAGGGGGGGGGCAGTACTTC. It translates to CASSQGGGQYF.